These 31 T cell receptor beta chains share one sample of origin, sequenced in a study of blood T cell repertoires in COVID-19. TCRdb's copy holds only in-frame clones and misses some; the assay was immunoSEQ multiplex PCR. The sample holds over 75,000 clones, approximately 90% seen once. The sequenced sample consisted of peripheral blood. Receptor source: a human donor with COVID-19, enrolled during active disease. The donor label of this sample is uncertain.

This clone occurred once. This chain uses TRBV11-3 with TRBJ2-7; the D gene is possibly TRBD1 (6 bases). The V end lost 2 bases, the J end lost 6 bases, and 11 bases lay between the germline ends. The germline V gene has CDR1 SGHNT and CDR2 YENEEA. This CDR3 has 13 amino acids. The DNA of the CDR3 is TGTGCCAGCAGCTTAACGAACAGGGTCGAGCAGTACTTC. Translated, it gives CASSLTNRVEQYF.

This chain connects TRBV7-6 to TRBJ2-3, with 7 bases lining up with TRBD1. The CDR3 sequence is 16 residues long. Germline V CDR1 and CDR2: SGHVS, FNYEAQ. V dropped 5 bases and J dropped 5; count of bases not matched to a gene: 13. The CDR3 protein is CASSAPFRGKGDTQYF. As DNA, the CDR3 is TGTGCCAGCAGCGCACCTTTCAGGGGGAAGGGAGATACGCAGTATTTT.

Worth noting for this clone: Different DNA sequences within this sample yield the same CDR3. This rearrangement joins TRBV5-4 to TRBJ1-2; possible D gene TRBD1, 6 bases. Germline CDR1 and CDR2: SGHNT and YYREEE (reference sequence). Between the trimmed V and J ends, which lost 0 bases and 2 bases, there was a span of 8 bases. CDR3 length equals 14 residues. CDR3 sequence reads: CASSLGTGNYGYTF. The CDR3 DNA reads as TGTGCCAGCAGCTTGGGTACAGGGAACTATGGCTACACCTTC.

This clone was counted between two and nine times. The chain links TRBV3-1 (or the pseudogene TRBV3-2) to TRBJ2-5, with a weak D call TRBD1 (5 bases). With 5 bases removed from V and 0 bases from J, the gap between germline ends came to 7 bases. The V gene's germline CDR1 is LGHDT and CDR2 YNNKEL (reference sequence). The CDR3 spans 13 residues. CDR3 bases: TGTGCCAGCAGCTCAGGGCACCAAGAGACCCAGTACTTC. This codes for CASSSGHQETQYF.

The rearrangement links TRBV9 to TRBJ2-2; D is undetermined. Germline CDR1 is SGDLS and CDR2 is YYNGEE. V was trimmed by 2 bases and J by 1 base, leaving 12 bases between them. The CDR3 loop spans 16 amino acids. Here the CDR3 DNA reads TGTGCCAGCAGCGTGGCCGCATCTCAGAACACCGGGGAGCTGTTTTTT. This codes for CASSVAASQNTGELFF.

This clone was counted once. The chain recombines TRBV30 with TRBJ1-1; no definite D call. Germline-derived CDR1 and CDR2 are GTSNPN and SVGIG (reference sequence). The V end lost 0 bases, the J end lost 3 bases, and 8 bases lay between the germline ends. The CDR3 totals 13 residues. The CDR3 coding sequence is TGTGCCTGGAGTGTGGAGTTATACACTGAAGCTTTCTTT. This sequence encodes CAWSVELYTEAFF.

The V gene is TRBV11-3, the J gene TRBJ2-5; the match to TRBD1 covers 10 bases. Trimming took 5 bases from V and 5 from J; bases not matched to a gene: 11. The CDR3 length is 16 residues. Germline lookup yields CDR1 SGHNT and CDR2 YENEEA. Here the CDR3 reads CASSPYDTGQGETQYF. DNA of the CDR3: TGTGCCAGCAGCCCCTATGACACGGGACAGGGGGAGACCCAGTACTTC.

The CDR3 region is CASSLGQGDDTGELFF. CDR3 DNA: TGTGCCAGCAGCTTAGGACAGGGCGATGACACCGGGGAGCTGTTTTTT. The V gene is TRBV7-9, the J gene TRBJ2-2; 7 nucleotides align to TRBD1. This CDR3 region has 16 residues. With 1 base clipped from V and 3 bases from J, the junction kept 5 bases outside the gene matches. In germline, CDR1 is SEHNR, CDR2 FQNEAQ (reference sequence).

The chain is built from TRBV11-2 and TRBJ2-7, with TRBD2 identical over 12 bases. CDR1 is SGHAT and CDR2 is FQNNGV in the germline V gene. J gave up 2 bases and V 4 bases, and 0 bases lay outside the gene matches. CDR3 length equals 14 residues. This CDR3 is CASSWTSGTYEQYF. The CDR3 DNA sequence: TGTGCCAGCAGCTGGACTAGCGGGACCTACGAGCAGTACTTC. Variable domain in full (rest from reference TRBV11-2 and TRBJ2-7): EAGVAQSPRYKIIEKRQSVAFWCNPISGHATLYWYQQILGQGPKLLIQFQNNGVVDDSQLPKDRFSAERLKGVDSTLKIQPAKLEDSAVYLCASSWTSGTYEQYFGPGTRLTVT.

This chain joins TRBV19 and TRBJ2-5; 7 nucleotides agree with TRBD2. This CDR3 is built from 16 residues. CDR1 and CDR2 from the germline V gene are LNHDA and SQIVND (reference sequence). Trimming cost V 5 bases and J 0 bases; bases outside gene matches: 9. Here the CDR3 DNA reads TGTGCCAGTAGTCTGACTAGCCTTGGGTACCAAGAGACCCAGTACTTC. It codes for CASSLTSLGYQETQYF. Using reference TRBV19 and TRBJ2-5 for the parts outside the CDR3, the full variable domain is DGGITQSPKYLFRKEGQNVTLSCEQNLNHDAMYWYRQDPGQGLRLIYYSQIVNDFQKGDIAEGYSVSREKKESFPLTVTSAQKNPTAFYLCASSLTSLGYQETQYFGPGTRLLVL.

V and J are TRBV10-3 and TRBJ1-2; TRBD1 aligns across 11 bases. The V segment lost 4 bases and the J segment 4 bases; nucleotides outside the gene matches: 2. The CDR3 runs to 14 residues. The germline V gene encodes CDR1 ENHRY and CDR2 SYGVKD. CDR3 DNA sequence: TGTGCCATCAGTGGGACAGGGGGCCCCTATGGCTACACCTTC. Amino acids: CAISGTGGPYGYTF.

The table lists this clone with a count of one. The V and J genes are TRBV13 and TRBJ1-1; a possible D gene is TRBD1 (5 bases). Trimming cost V 4 bases and J 1 base, with 13 bases left between them. Germline CDR1 is PRHDT and CDR2 is FYEKMQ (reference sequence). This CDR3 is built from 15 residues. The CDR3 sequence is CASSSPDSSNTEAFF. DNA of the CDR3: TGTGCCAGCAGCTCCCCCGACAGTTCGAACACTGAAGCTTTCTTT.

The table lists this clone with a count of one. The chain employs TRBV6-2 or TRBV6-3 and TRBJ1-2; 7 nucleotides match TRBD1. The length of the CDR3 is 15 residues. J was trimmed by 4 bases and V by 2 bases; bases with no gene match: 7. The germline V gene has CDR1 MNHEY and CDR2 SVGEGT. In DNA form, the CDR3 reads TGTGCCAGCAGTTACCCCTGGGACAGACTCTATGGCTACACCTTC. Protein product: CASSYPWDRLYGYTF.

V gene TRBV30 combines with J gene TRBJ1-1; 8 positions agree with TRBD1. Germline lookup yields CDR1 GTSNPN and CDR2 SVGIG (reference sequence). The CDR3 extends over 13 amino acids. V dropped 5 bases and J dropped 3; count of bases not matched to a gene: 5. CDR3: CAWSGGSDTEAFF. DNA of the CDR3: TGTGCCTGGTCAGGGGGCAGTGACACTGAAGCTTTCTTT.

Remarks on this clone: This likely comes from a read error, as the CDR3 has no conserved phenylalanine or tryptophan at its end. The DNA is omitted, as the CDR3 cannot be located on it reliably, and the CDR3 follows TCRdb's listing. The chain couples TRBV30 to TRBJ2-7; the D segment call TRBD1 is taken from the table without a DNA check. Germline V gene lookup returns CDR1 GTSNPN and CDR2 SVGIG (reference sequence). The CDR3 is 11 residues long, counting both termini. This CDR3 is CAWSGVRGLLY.

The chain couples TRBV27 to TRBJ1-1, with 10 bases aligning to TRBD1. The ends lost 4 bases at V and 0 bases at J; junction bases unmatched: 5. Germline CDR1 MNHEY, CDR2 SMNVEV (reference sequence). This CDR3 is built from 16 residues. The CDR3 coding sequence is TGTGCCAGCAGTTACAGGACAGGGGGTCTGAACACTGAAGCTTTCTTT. Residues: CASSYRTGGLNTEAFF.

The V and J genes are TRBV2 and TRBJ1-1; no clear D. Trimming shortened V by 5 bases and J by 0 bases, and 7 bases separated the two germline ends. The CDR3 runs to 13 residues. Germline CDR1 and CDR2: SNHLY and FYNNEI. The CDR3 nucleotides read TGTGCCAGCAGTCCCGACTTGAACACTGAAGCTTTCTTT. Its translation is CASSPDLNTEAFF.

This chain links TRBV18 with TRBJ1-5, with TRBD1 matching over 8 bases. The trim removed 3 bases at V and 3 bases at J, leaving 4 bases unmatched. This CDR3 has 15 amino acids. CDR1 is KGHSH, CDR2 LQKENI, per germline. CDR3 sequence reads: CASSPSGGNNQPQHF. CDR3 in DNA: TGTGCCAGCTCACCCTCAGGGGGCAACAATCAGCCCCAGCATTTT.

The chain employs TRBV3-1 (or the pseudogene TRBV3-2) and TRBJ1-3, with D possibly being TRBD1 (5 bases). The CDR3 length is 16 residues. Trimming left V 0 bases short and J 3 bases short, with 12 bases between. CDR1 and CDR2 from the germline V gene are LGHDT and YNNKEL (reference sequence). The CDR3 DNA is TGTGCCAGCAGCCAAGAAAGTAGCAGGGATGGAAACACCATATATTTT. This codes for CASSQESSRDGNTIYF.

This clone has only one observation. The rearrangement joins TRBV10-3 to TRBJ1-2, with D maybe TRBD1 (5 bases). The CDR3 is made up of 12 amino acids. The germline CDR1 and CDR2 sequences are ENHRY and SYGVKD. Trimming removed 7 bases from V and 8 bases from J, with 14 bases in between. The CDR3 DNA reads as TGTGCCATCAATGGCCAAGGGGAAGGCTACACCTTC. It is translated as CAINGQGEGYTF.

The chain recombines TRBV6-5 with TRBJ1-1, with D possibly being TRBD1 (5 bases). Trimming took off 6 bases at V and 5 bases at J, with 13 bases between the two ends. Per germline, CDR1 MNHEY and CDR2 SVGAGI. The CDR3 contains 13 residues. CDR3 amino acids: CASRSGGRTEAFF. In DNA, the CDR3 is TGTGCCAGCAGATCCGGGGGACGGACTGAAGCTTTCTTT.

This sequence joins TRBV28 and TRBJ1-2, with 9 bases fitting TRBD1. The CDR3 contains 14 residues. Trimming cost V 2 bases and J 4 bases; bases outside gene matches: 2. The V gene's germline CDR1 is MDHEN and CDR2 SYDVKM. For the CDR3, the DNA is TGTGCCAGCAGTTTAGGACAGGGGACCTATGGCTACACCTTC. Translating it yields CASSLGQGTYGYTF.

This chain links TRBV20-1 with TRBJ1-4; TRBD1 matches at 7 bases. CDR3 length equals 14 residues. The germline V gene has CDR1 DFQATT and CDR2 SNEGSKA (reference sequence). The V gene end was trimmed by 3 bases and the J gene end by 5 bases; junction bases not matched to a gene: 6. The DNA of the CDR3 is TGCAGTGCTAGTAAGGGACAGCAGAATGAAAAACTGTTTTTT. Translation: CSASKGQQNEKLFF.

The rearrangement links TRBV2 to TRBJ1-2, with 9 bases that match TRBD1. V dropped 4 bases and J dropped 6; count of bases not matched to a gene: 6. The CDR3 sequence is 14 residues long. CDR1 SNHLY and CDR2 FYNNEI come from the germline V gene. The CDR3 DNA reads as TGTGCCAGCAGTGTATGGGACAGGGTTAATGGCTACACCTTC. Translation gives CASSVWDRVNGYTF. Full variable domain (remainder filled in from reference TRBV2 and TRBJ1-2): EPEVTQTPSHQVTQMGQEVILRCVPISNHLYFYWYRQILGQKVEFLVSFYNNEISEKSEIFDDQFSVERPDGSNFTLKIRSTKLEDSAMYFCASSVWDRVNGYTFGSGTRLTVV.

The chain recombines TRBV5-1 with TRBJ1-2, with D possibly matching TRBD1 (5 bases). The CDR3 covers 13 residues. Germline CDR1 reads SGHRS; CDR2 reads YFSETQ. V was shortened by 7 bases and J by 4 bases, with 14 bases between the two germline ends. CDR3 amino acids: CASSSGGSYGYTF. The CDR3 DNA follows: TGCGCCAGCTCGTCGGGGGGATCCTATGGCTACACCTTC.

The chain couples TRBV2 to TRBJ1-5; tentatively, D is TRBD1 (6 bases). Trimming left V 5 bases short and J 3 bases short, with 11 bases between. This CDR3 comprises 14 residues. Germline CDR1 reads SNHLY; CDR2 reads FYNNEI. The CDR3 here is CASSSGTLNQPQHF. In DNA form, the CDR3 reads TGTGCCAGCAGTTCCGGGACACTCAATCAGCCCCAGCATTTT.

This chain links TRBV9 with TRBJ1-2; the D gene is possibly TRBD1 (6 bases). The CDR3 runs 12 residues. Trimming removed 7 bases at V and 12 bases at J, with 19 bases between. Germline V gives CDR1 SGDLS, CDR2 YYNGEE. The CDR3 spells CASAARRGGHTF. CDR3 sequence (DNA): TGTGCCAGCGCCGCCAGAAGAGGGGGACACACCTTC.

V is TRBV5-1 and J is TRBJ2-3, with 11 bases matching TRBD2. Germline values: CDR1 SGHRS, CDR2 YFSETQ. The J segment lost 2 bases and the V segment lost 0 bases, leaving 5 bases of the junction unmatched. This CDR3 region has 17 residues. The DNA for the CDR3 is TGCGCCAGCAGCTTGGATTTTAGCGGGGGGGTCACAGATACGCAGTATTTT. Translation: CASSLDFSGGVTDTQYF.

The chain combines TRBV5-1 with TRBJ2-1, with a possible D match to TRBD2 (5 bases). In germline, CDR1 is SGHRS, CDR2 YFSETQ. CDR3 length: 15 residues. Deletions cut 6 bases from V and 7 bases from J, with 20 bases between. The CDR3 loop is CASTFQVAGENEQFF. The DNA for the CDR3 is TGCGCCAGCACCTTCCAGGTAGCCGGGGAGAATGAGCAGTTCTTC.

The chain is built from TRBV5-1 and TRBJ2-2, with TRBD1 identical over 7 bases. Germline CDR1 SGHRS, CDR2 YFSETQ. The CDR3 contains 17 residues. Trimming removed 3 bases from V and 0 bases from J; junction bases left unmatched: 8. The CDR3 loop is CASSSLRDSANTGELFF. In nucleotides, the CDR3 is TGCGCCAGCAGCTCTTTACGGGACAGCGCGAACACCGGGGAGCTGTTTTTT.

The V call is TRBV27, the J call TRBJ1-2; perhaps TRBD1 as D (5 bases). Germline-derived CDR1 and CDR2 are MNHEY and SMNVEV (reference sequence). With 2 bases removed from V and 4 bases from J, the gap between germline ends came to 14 bases. The CDR3 length is 15 residues. In nucleotides, the CDR3 is TGTGCCAGCAGTTTAGGGTTGGGGCTACTCTATGGCTACACCTTC. It encodes CASSLGLGLLYGYTF.